This T cell receptor (beta chain) originates from a study of OX40 agonist ivuxolimab in advanced cancers. Overall study: A diagnosis of hepatocellular carcinoma, melanoma, renal cell or head and neck cancer was present in dose-escalation patients. Study-wide results and caveats: Compared with CD4+, CD8+ T cells on average had more expanded clones. Within 6 weeks, CD4+ and CD8+ blood T cells expanded clonally at 0.1 to 3.0 mg/kg.

With autoimmune disease history or systemic immunosuppression, patients were excluded. Produced via immunoSEQ multiplex PCR; TCRdb's table is partial and in-frame only. The sample holds roughly 80,000 clones, more than 85% seen once. On this clone: Its specificity is not known.

Sample: CD4+ or CD8+ T cells sorted from blood, taken in a trial of the OX40 agonist ivuxolimab. This receptor was taken from an adult with an advanced solid tumor such as melanoma, head and neck, liver or kidney cancer.

CDR3 protein: CASSLSLYNEQFF. The CDR3 DNA reads as TGTGCCAGCAGCCTCAGCCTCTACAATGAGCAGTTCTTC. The chain carries TRBV28 and TRBJ2-1; no firm D call. The V gene's germline CDR1 is MDHEN and CDR2 SYDVKM. Trimming removed 6 bases at V and 3 bases at J, with 9 bases between. CDR3 size: 13 residues.